The 26 T cell receptor beta chains below come from one sample, sequenced in a study of blood T cell repertoires in COVID-19. Some clones are missing from TCRdb's copy, which holds only in-frame ones; the method was immunoSEQ multiplex PCR. Counted here are tens of thousands of clones, around 81% occurring once; the ten biggest clones make up about 2.1%. Sequencing was carried out using peripheral blood. The receptors were sampled from an older woman with acute or convalescent COVID-19.

This clone occurred a few times. The chain couples TRBV5-1 to TRBJ2-1; TRBD1 matches 9 bases. CDR1 and CDR2 (germline): SGHRS, YFSETQ. The junction had 8 bases not matched to a gene; V was cut back by 4 bases and J by 3 bases. The CDR3 covers 16 residues. DNA of the CDR3: TGCGCCAGCAGCGGACCCGGGACAGGGAGCTACAATGAGCAGTTCTTC. Its protein product is CASSGPGTGSYNEQFF.

The rearrangement uses TRBV12-5 and TRBJ1-2, with TRBD1 as a possible D gene (6 bases). CDR1 is LGHNT, CDR2 FRNRAP, per germline. This CDR3 has 11 amino acids. Trimming took 11 bases from V and 1 from J, leaving 8 bases between them. The CDR3 region is CAEGVNYGYTF. CDR3 DNA sequence: TGTGCTGAGGGGGTTAACTATGGCTACACCTTC.

This chain uses TRBV2 with TRBJ1-4, with D hard to call. The V end was cut by 4 bases, the J end by 4 bases, with 7 bases between. In germline, CDR1 is SNHLY, CDR2 FYNNEI. The CDR3 contains 13 residues. The CDR3 DNA is TGTGCCAGCAGTGGCAGATATAATGAAAAACTGTTTTTT. The encoded protein is CASSGRYNEKLFF.

The chain joins TRBV11-2 to TRBJ1-1; no firm D call. The germline V gene has CDR1 SGHAT and CDR2 FQNNGV. CDR3 length: 13 amino acids. V was cut by 3 bases and J by 4 bases, with 9 bases left in between. The CDR3 nucleotides are TGTGCCAGCAGCTTTGTTCGAGGCACTGAAGCTTTCTTT. Amino acid sequence: CASSFVRGTEAFF.

This sequence joins TRBV2 and TRBJ1-2; D unresolved. Looked up from germline, CDR1 is SNHLY and CDR2 is FYNNEI. The CDR3 loop spans 13 amino acids. V was cut by 6 bases and J by 7 bases, with 15 bases left in between. The CDR3 region is CASSPMALTGYTF. As DNA, the CDR3 is TGTGCCAGCAGCCCGATGGCCCTCACTGGCTACACCTTC.

This clone was counted between two and nine times. The chain has TRBV18 and TRBJ2-5; D gene unclear. Germline CDR1 and CDR2: KGHSH and LQKENI. This CDR3 is 14 amino acids long. Trimming took off 1 base at V and 1 base at J, with 7 bases between the two ends. CDR3 bases: TGTGCCAGCTCACCACGGCCAAGCCAAGAGACCCAGTACTTC. It translates to CASSPRPSQETQYF.

The CDR3 region has the DNA TGTGCCAGTGTGGGGGGATCCTATGGCTACACCTTC. It is translated as CASVGGSYGYTF. The J gene is TRBJ1-2, the V gene TRBV6-5; a possible D gene is TRBD1 (5 bases). Trimming took 9 bases from V and 4 from J, leaving 12 bases between them. Germline V CDR1 and CDR2: MNHEY, SVGAGI. CDR3 length: 12 residues.

The chain employs TRBV5-4 and TRBJ2-3; weak D call: TRBD2 (5 bases). Germline CDR1 reads SGHNT; CDR2 reads YYREEE (reference sequence). V gave up 3 bases and J gave up 1 base, with 9 bases separating them. CDR3 length equals 14 residues. CDR3 sequence (DNA): TGTGCCAGCAGCTACGACTATCGCACAGATACGCAGTATTTT. Translating it yields CASSYDYRTDTQYF.

The chain joins TRBV18 to TRBJ2-5; no firm D call. V dropped 3 bases and J dropped 5 bases, with 13 bases sitting between them. The CDR3 has 14 amino acids. Germline assignment: CDR1 KGHSH and CDR2 LQKENI. The CDR3 sequence: CASSPGSGSETQYF. CDR3 nucleotides: TGTGCCAGCTCACCTGGGTCAGGCTCGGAGACCCAGTACTTC.

V usage is TRBV6-5 and J usage is TRBJ2-7, with D possibly TRBD1 on 6 matching bases. Trimming removed 8 bases at V and 2 bases at J, with 13 bases between. This CDR3 region has 13 residues. Per the germline V gene, CDR1 is MNHEY and CDR2 is SVGAGI. CDR3 nucleotides: TGTGCCAGCGGAAGACAGGAACCCTACGAGCAGTACTTC. Protein: CASGRQEPYEQYF.

The chain is built from TRBV29-1 and TRBJ2-7, with 8 bases lining up with TRBD1. The CDR3 is 13 residues long. Germline V gene lookup returns CDR1 SQVTM and CDR2 ANQGSEA. V gave up 4 bases and J gave up 3 bases; unmatched junction bases: 5. CDR3: CSVGQGNNYEQYF. In DNA form, the CDR3 reads TGCAGCGTTGGACAGGGGAACAACTACGAGCAGTACTTC.

The J gene is TRBJ1-2, the V gene TRBV5-5, with 7 bases matching TRBD1. V trimming: 5 bases; J trimming: 5 bases; junction bases outside the gene matches: 9. Germline CDR1 SGHKS, CDR2 YYEKEE (reference sequence). The CDR3 is 14 amino acids. The CDR3 region is CASRMTGSGYGYTF. As DNA, the CDR3 is TGTGCCAGCAGGATGACAGGGTCAGGATATGGCTACACCTTC. Drawing the rest from reference TRBV5-5 and TRBJ1-2, the complete variable domain is DAGVTQSPTHLIKTRGQQVTLRCSPISGHKSVSWYQQVLGQGPQFIFQYYEKEERGRGNFPDRFSARQFPNYSSELNVNALLLGDSALYLCASRMTGSGYGYTFGSGTRLTVV.

This chain connects TRBV19 to TRBJ1-1, with 7 bases aligning to TRBD1. This CDR3 contains 15 residues. The V and J ends lost 5 bases and 1 base, in that order; junction bases with no gene match: 7. In germline, CDR1 is LNHDA, CDR2 SQIVND (reference sequence). CDR3 protein: CASSVGRGPNTEAFF. The DNA of the CDR3 is TGTGCCAGTAGTGTCGGAAGGGGGCCGAACACTGAAGCTTTCTTT. The full variable domain, in which reference TRBV19 and TRBJ1-1 provide the parts outside the CDR3, is DGGITQSPKYLFRKEGQNVTLSCEQNLNHDAMYWYRQDPGQGLRLIYYSQIVNDFQKGDIAEGYSVSREKKESFPLTVTSAQKNPTAFYLCASSVGRGPNTEAFFGQGTRLTVV.

The chain uses TRBV3-1 (or the pseudogene TRBV3-2) and TRBJ2-2; possibly TRBD2 for D (6 bases). Germline assignment: CDR1 LGHDT and CDR2 YNNKEL (reference sequence). Trimming took off 1 base at V and 0 bases at J, with 6 bases between the two ends. The length of the CDR3 is 15 residues. This CDR3 reads CASSQGGANTGELFF. The CDR3 DNA follows: TGTGCCAGCAGCCAAGGGGGGGCGAACACCGGGGAGCTGTTTTTT.

With respect to this clone: Other nucleotide sequences in the sample specify the same CDR3. V gene TRBV10-3 combines with J gene TRBJ1-1; D might be TRBD1 (5 bases). The CDR3 loop spans 13 amino acids. CDR1 ENHRY and CDR2 SYGVKD come from the germline V gene. V was cut by 4 bases and J by 2 bases, with 8 bases left in between. CDR3 sequence reads: CAISGQGNTEAFF. CDR3 nucleotides: TGTGCCATCAGTGGCCAGGGAAACACTGAAGCTTTCTTT.

The chain couples TRBV5-6 to TRBJ1-6, with 9 bases lining up with TRBD1. V trimming: 5 bases; J trimming: 8 bases; junction bases outside the gene matches: 5. The CDR3 spans 14 residues. Germline CDR1 and CDR2: SGHDT and YYEEEE. This CDR3 is CASSLTGGDSPLHF. In DNA form, the CDR3 reads TGTGCCAGCAGTTTGACAGGGGGGGATTCACCCCTCCACTTT.

The V gene is TRBV12-3 or TRBV12-4, the J gene TRBJ1-1; D may be TRBD1 (5 bases). V dropped 4 bases and J dropped 3 bases, with 6 bases sitting between them. The CDR3 length is 12 residues. The CDR3 here is CASSSGYTEAFF. CDR3 nucleotides: TGTGCCAGCAGTTCAGGGTACACTGAAGCTTTCTTT.

This clone is a singleton in its sample. The chain carries TRBV5-4 and TRBJ2-4; 7 nucleotides line up with TRBD1. The CDR3 runs 14 residues. With V trimmed by 4 bases and J by 7 bases, 8 bases remained unmatched. Germline lookup yields CDR1 SGHNT and CDR2 YYREEE (reference sequence). The CDR3 sequence is CASSLRDSQNIQYF. CDR3 in DNA: TGTGCCAGCAGCCTCCGGGACAGCCAGAACATTCAGTACTTC.

The V gene is TRBV11-3, the J gene TRBJ2-1, with 12 nucleotides matching TRBD2. Trimming removed 5 bases from V and 7 bases from J; junction bases left unmatched: 6. CDR3 length equals 15 residues. Germline CDR1 is SGHNT and CDR2 is YENEEA. The CDR3 DNA sequence: TGTGCCAGCAGCCCACCGACTAGCGGGGGTAATGAGCAGTTCTTC. Its protein is CASSPPTSGGNEQFF.

The chain is built from TRBV27 and TRBJ1-6; D is undetermined. Germline loops: CDR1 MNHEY, CDR2 SMNVEV (reference sequence). The CDR3 has 16 amino acids. V lost 5 bases and J 6 bases, leaving 17 bases between the germline ends. Here the CDR3 reads CASSQSPLPGNSPLHF. The CDR3 bases are TGTGCCAGCAGTCAATCGCCCTTACCGGGTAATTCACCCCTCCACTTT.

The V call is TRBV6-1, the J call TRBJ1-6; 7 nucleotides line up with TRBD1. From germline, CDR1 is MNHNS and CDR2 SASEGT. The CDR3 has 16 amino acids. V shed 3 bases and J 8 bases; nucleotides not matched to a gene: 10. This CDR3 reads CASSDRTGWGYSPLHF. In DNA, the CDR3 is TGTGCCAGCAGTGACAGGACAGGCTGGGGGTATTCACCCCTCCACTTT.

This clone appeared once. The chain carries TRBV9 and TRBJ2-2, with D maybe TRBD1 (6 bases). Germline-derived CDR1 and CDR2 are SGDLS and YYNGEE. The V and J ends lost 4 bases and 3 bases respectively, with 10 bases between them. This CDR3 comprises 14 residues. CDR3 bases: TGTGCCAGCAGCCCACGACAGGACACCGGGGAGCTGTTTTTT. Protein sequence: CASSPRQDTGELFF.

For the CDR3, the DNA is TGTGCCAGCAGCGTAGGACCGGACAGAGAGGAGTTCTTC. Translated: CASSVGPDREEFF. This chain links TRBV9 with TRBJ2-1; tentative D call: TRBD1 (6 bases). CDR1 SGDLS and CDR2 YYNGEE come from the germline V gene. The CDR3 is made up of 13 amino acids. The V gene lost 0 bases and the J gene lost 14 bases, with 15 bases spanning the gap.

The V and J genes are TRBV18 and TRBJ2-7; 7 bases match TRBD1. The CDR3 runs 13 residues. CDR1 is KGHSH, CDR2 LQKENI, per germline. J was trimmed by 2 bases and V by 6 bases; bases with no gene match: 4. Here the CDR3 reads CASSHRGTYEQYF. CDR3 nucleotide sequence: TGTGCCAGCTCTCACAGGGGAACCTACGAGCAGTACTTC.

V usage is TRBV28 and J usage is TRBJ2-7, with D perhaps matching TRBD2 (6 bases). The germline V gene has CDR1 MDHEN and CDR2 SYDVKM. The CDR3 contains 14 residues. V lost 4 bases, J lost 5 bases, and 15 bases lay in between. The CDR3 sequence: CASSYSGGPNEQYF. The CDR3 nucleotides read TGTGCCAGCAGTTATAGCGGAGGGCCCAACGAGCAGTACTTC.

The chain employs TRBV5-1 and TRBJ1-3, with D possibly TRBD1 on 6 matching bases. Deletions cut 4 bases from V and 4 bases from J, with 12 bases between. This CDR3 has 14 amino acids. Per germline, CDR1 SGHRS and CDR2 YFSETQ. The CDR3 bases are TGCGCCAGCAGCAAAGGGGGGGAAGGAAACACCATATATTTT. Its translation: CASSKGGEGNTIYF.